These 8 T cell receptor beta chains came from one sample sequenced in a study of blood T cells in healthy people across ages. PCR was performed a second time for about 7 to 12 cycles using a sample-barcoded 5' primer and a J-beta primer mix. TCRdb used MiXCR to reprocess the 5' RACE reads, holding one entry per CDR3 protein. Found here are 1,300,000 or so distinct CDR3 sequences, almost 60% of them singletons; the top ten hold 6.5% to 8.5%. The material sequenced was blood. The receptors come from a man aged 18-30 years in good health.

The chain joins TRBV25-1 to TRBJ1-2; D possibly corresponds to TRBD1 (5 bases). CDR1 is MGHDK and CDR2 is SYGVNS in the germline V gene. The CDR3 spans 15 residues. V was shortened by 1 base and J by 2 bases, with 11 bases between the two germline ends. The CDR3 sequence is CASSESLTENYGYTF. DNA of the CDR3: TGTGCCAGCAGTGAATCTCTGACAGAAAACTATGGCTACACCTTC.

V is TRBV15 and J is TRBJ1-2; D might be TRBD1 (5 bases). Deletions cut 1 base from V and 4 bases from J, with 10 bases between. This CDR3 has 14 residues. Germline V gene data show CDR1 as LNHNV and CDR2 as YYDKDF (reference sequence). The CDR3 sequence: CATSRGDRSYGYTF. DNA of the CDR3: TGTGCCACCAGCAGAGGGGACCGGAGCTATGGCTACACCTTC.

V is TRBV28 and J is TRBJ2-4; D perhaps matches TRBD2 (6 bases). V gave up 3 bases and J gave up 8 bases, with 20 bases separating them. Germline loops: CDR1 MDHEN, CDR2 SYDVKM. The CDR3 extends over 16 amino acids. The CDR3 nucleotides are TGTGCCAGCAGTTTTGGGAGGCGTTGTTTTCTGTACATTCAGTACTTC. Amino acids: CASSFGRRCFLYIQYF.

This clonotype was counted a single time. V and J are TRBV20-1 and TRBJ2-7; D could derive from TRBD1 or TRBD2 (5 bases each). The CDR3 spans 14 residues. Looked up from germline, CDR1 is DFQATT and CDR2 is SNEGSKA (reference sequence). Trimming stripped 6 bases from V and 7 bases from J, with 22 bases between. The CDR3 nucleotides are TGCAGTGCCCGGTATGGGGGACCCTACAATGAGCAGTACTTC. Translated: CSARYGGPYNEQYF.

The rearrangement links TRBV7-9 to TRBJ2-3; a possible D gene is TRBD1 (7 bases). CDR3 size: 15 residues. From germline, CDR1 is SEHNR and CDR2 FQNEAQ (reference sequence). Trimming left V 4 bases short and J 0 bases short, with 11 bases between. CDR3 DNA: TGTGCCAGCAGCTCCAGGGGGGATAGCACAGATACGCAGTATTTT. This gives the protein CASSSRGDSTDTQYF.

This chain uses TRBV14 with TRBJ2-5; D is perhaps TRBD2 (5 bases). The CDR3 covers 14 residues. Germline V gene sequence: CDR1 SGHDN, CDR2 FVKESK. Trimming stripped 8 bases from V and 2 bases from J, with 15 bases between. In DNA, the CDR3 is TGTGCCAGCTCCGAACAGCGGAATCAAGAGACCCAGTACTTC. Its translation: CASSEQRNQETQYF. The full variable domain, with the rest looked up from reference TRBV14 and TRBJ2-5, is EAGVTQFPSHSVIEKGQTVTLRCDPISGHDNLYWYRRVMGKEIKFLLHFVKESKQDESGMPNNRFLAERTGGTYSTLKVQPAELEDSGVYFCASSEQRNQETQYFGPGTRLLVL.

CDR3 coding DNA: TGCGCCAGCAGCCAAGAGGCCCCTGAGAGTTTAGAGACCCAGTACTTC. It encodes CASSQEAPESLETQYF. This rearrangement joins TRBV4-1 to TRBJ2-5; no clear D. CDR3 size: 16 residues. Between the trimmed V and J ends, which lost 0 bases and 4 bases, there was a span of 15 bases. Germline loops: CDR1 MGHRA, CDR2 YSYEKL.

Many counts were recorded for this clonotype. The genes are TRBV9 and TRBJ2-5; D might be TRBD2 (6 bases). This CDR3 comprises 14 residues. Germline CDR1 SGDLS, CDR2 YYNGEE. Trimming removed 3 bases from V and 4 bases from J, with 13 bases in between. CDR3 sequence reads: CASSGGDGGETQYF. DNA of the CDR3: TGTGCCAGCAGCGGAGGGGACGGGGGAGAGACCCAGTACTTC.